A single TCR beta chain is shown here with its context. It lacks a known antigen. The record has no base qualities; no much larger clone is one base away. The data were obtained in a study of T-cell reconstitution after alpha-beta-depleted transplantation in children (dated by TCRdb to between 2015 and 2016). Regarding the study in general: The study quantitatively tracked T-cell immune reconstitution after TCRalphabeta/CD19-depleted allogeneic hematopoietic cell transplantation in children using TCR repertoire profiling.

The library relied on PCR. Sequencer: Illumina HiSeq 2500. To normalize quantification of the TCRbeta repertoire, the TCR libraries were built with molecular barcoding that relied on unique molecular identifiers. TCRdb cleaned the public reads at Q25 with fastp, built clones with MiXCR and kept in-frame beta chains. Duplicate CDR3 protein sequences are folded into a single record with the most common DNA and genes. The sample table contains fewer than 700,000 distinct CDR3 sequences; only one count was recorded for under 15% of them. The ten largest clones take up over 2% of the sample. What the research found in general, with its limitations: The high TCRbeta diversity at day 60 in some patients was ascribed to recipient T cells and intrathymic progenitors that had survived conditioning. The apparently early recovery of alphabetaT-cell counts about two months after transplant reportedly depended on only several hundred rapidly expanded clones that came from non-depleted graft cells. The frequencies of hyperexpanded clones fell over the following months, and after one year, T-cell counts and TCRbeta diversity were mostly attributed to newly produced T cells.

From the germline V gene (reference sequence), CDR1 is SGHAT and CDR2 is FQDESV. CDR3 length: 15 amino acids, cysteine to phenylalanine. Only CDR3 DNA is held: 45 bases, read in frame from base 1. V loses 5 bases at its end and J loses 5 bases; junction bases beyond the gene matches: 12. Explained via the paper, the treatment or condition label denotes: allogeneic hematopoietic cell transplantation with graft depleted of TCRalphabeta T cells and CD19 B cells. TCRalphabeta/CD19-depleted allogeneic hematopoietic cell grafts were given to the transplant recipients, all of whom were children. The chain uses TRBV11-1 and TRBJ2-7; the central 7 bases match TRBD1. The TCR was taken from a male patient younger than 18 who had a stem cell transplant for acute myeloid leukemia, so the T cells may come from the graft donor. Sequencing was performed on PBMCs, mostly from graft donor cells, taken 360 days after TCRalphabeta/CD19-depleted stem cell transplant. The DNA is TGTGCCAGCAGCCTCTGGACAGGCCTAGAGGACGAGCAGTACTTC. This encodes CASSLWTGLEDEQYF.